This T cell receptor (beta chain) stems from a study of beta chain features in type 1 diabetes. Study results and limitations: The study found moderately but significantly shorter TCRB CDR3s in all four CD4+ subsets of Type 1 diabetes patients.

Investigators reverse transcribed all isolated RNA, so they sequenced expressed TCRB transcripts. Produced via immunoSEQ multiplex PCR; TCRdb's table is partial and in-frame only. The table lists a few hundred thousand clones, just over 20% of them singletons, with 0.028% in the top ten. Details on this clone: Its specificity is unknown. This sample also contains other DNA sequences that code for the same CDR3.

Germline loops: CDR1 GTSNPN, CDR2 SVGIG (reference sequence). This CDR3 comprises 11 residues. V gave up 0 bases and J gave up 4 bases, with 4 bases separating them. V usage is TRBV30 and J usage is TRBJ2-7; no definite D call. This receptor was taken from a middle-aged woman with type 1 diabetes. Sequenced sample: naive CD4+ T cells from blood. In DNA form, the CDR3 reads TGTGCCTGGAGTGTACGGTACGAGCAGTACTTC. Its protein product is CAWSVRYEQYF.